The present T cell receptor (beta chain) was sequenced within a study of vaccination effects on CD4 cells after COVID-19. At the level of the study: Early and late post-vaccination sampling was undertaken in a cohort of a few convalescent patients. Following the second dose by a median of 72 days, the post-vaccine samples were obtained.

Only in-frame clones appear in the TCRdb table, and some are missing; sequencing was by immunoSEQ multiplex PCR. The sample holds roughly 35,000 clones, around 79% seen once. CD4+ T cells were isolated after around 9 days of culture. Documented for the person is a PCR-confirmed SARS-CoV-2 infection occurring between March and December 2020. The participants, recipients of two vaccine doses, got either BNT162b2 or mRNA-1273. Both day 3 and day 7 saw half the medium replaced with IL-2 medium. The CDR3 loop spans 14 amino acids. The V gene's germline CDR1 is SGHTA and CDR2 FQGNSA. Losses at the gene ends were 3 bases for V and 6 bases for J; bases not matched to a gene: 4. With regard to this clone: Its target is unknown.

Study results and limitations: Convalescent patients in the study were few, and early post-infection timepoints were absent.

The receptor's source is a human donor who had a prior SARS-CoV-2 infection. This chain joins TRBV7-2 and TRBJ2-3; TRBD1 aligns across 9 bases. The sequencing here drew on CD4+ T cells from PBMCs cultured without peptide, taken after COVID-19 vaccination. The CDR3, as DNA: TGTGCCAGCAGCTTCGGACAGGGGAGTGATACGCAGTATTTT. Its translation is CASSFGQGSDTQYF.